The 24 T cell receptor beta chains given below trace back to one sample, sequenced in a study of T-cell reconstitution after alpha-beta-depleted transplantation in children. The TCRbeta library incorporated unique molecular identifiers. In TCRdb, the PCR reads were re-called with MiXCR into one record per CDR3 protein. The sample includes about 260,000 distinct CDR3 sequences, around 8% seen only once; the top ten take 6.3%. Sample: PBMCs, mostly from graft donor cells, taken 180 days after TCRalphabeta/CD19-depleted stem cell transplant. These receptors were collected from a male patient younger than 18 who had a stem cell transplant for acute lymphoblastic leukemia, so the T cells may come from the graft donor.

This clonotype showed up many times. This sequence joins TRBV5-1 and TRBJ2-5, with D possibly TRBD2 on 6 matching bases. CDR1 and CDR2 (germline): SGHRS, YFSETQ. The germline V and J ends were trimmed by 0 bases and 1 base, with 13 bases remaining between them. There are 16 residues in the CDR3. The DNA of the CDR3 is TGCGCCAGCAGCTTGGGCTATCGGGGACTCCAAGAGACCCAGTACTTC. Residues: CASSLGYRGLQETQYF.

This clonotype was recorded at least ten times. The rearrangement joins TRBV14 to TRBJ1-2; unclear D gene. The germline V gene encodes CDR1 SGHDN and CDR2 FVKESK. Trimming stripped 2 bases from V and 6 bases from J, with 10 bases between. The length of the CDR3 is 13 residues. The CDR3 nucleotides are TGTGCCAGCAGCCAAAAGGTGGGGAATGGCTACACCTTC. Its protein is CASSQKVGNGYTF. The variable domain in full, completed from reference TRBV14 and TRBJ1-2, reads EAGVTQFPSHSVIEKGQTVTLRCDPISGHDNLYWYRRVMGKEIKFLLHFVKESKQDESGMPNNRFLAERTGGTYSTLKVQPAELEDSGVYFCASSQKVGNGYTFGSGTRLTVV.

This clonotype was counted many times. The chain carries TRBV20-1 and TRBJ2-2, with a tentative D call TRBD2 (6 bases). The CDR3 extends over 14 amino acids. V lost 3 bases and J lost 4, with 12 bases in between. The germline V gene has CDR1 DFQATT and CDR2 SNEGSKA (reference sequence). CDR3 DNA sequence: TGCAGTGCTAGGGGTGGGGGGAGCACCGGGGAGCTGTTTTTT. This translates into CSARGGGSTGELFF.

This clonotype was recorded at least ten times. The CDR3 here is CASSLMGLAGYTDTQYF. The CDR3 coding sequence is TGTGCCAGCAGCTTAATGGGACTAGCGGGGTACACAGATACGCAGTATTTT. The V and J genes are TRBV5-5 and TRBJ2-3; 13 bases align to TRBD2. This CDR3 contains 17 residues. Unmatched junction bases numbered 5, after V lost 2 bases and J lost 2 bases. Looked up from germline, CDR1 is SGHKS and CDR2 is YYEKEE (reference sequence).

This clonotype was counted at least ten times. J is TRBJ2-3 and V is TRBV10-3; 8 positions agree with TRBD2. V shed 8 bases and J 1 base; nucleotides not matched to a gene: 2. The CDR3 is made up of 13 amino acids. Germline CDR1 is ENHRY and CDR2 is SYGVKD. CDR3 residues: CAIAGGRTDTQYF. Written as DNA, the CDR3 is TGTGCCATCGCGGGGGGACGCACAGATACGCAGTATTTT.

Ten or more counts support this clonotype. The genes are TRBV12-3 or TRBV12-4 and TRBJ2-7, with D unclear. V was pared by 3 bases and J by 2 bases, with 5 bases between. The CDR3 has 12 residues. The CDR3 nucleotides read TGTGCCAGCAGTTTGCCCACCTACGAGCAGTACTTC. It translates to CASSLPTYEQYF.

At least ten counts were recorded for this clonotype. The rearrangement links TRBV5-5 to TRBJ2-1; 7 bases are a match to TRBD2. CDR1 is SGHKS and CDR2 is YYEKEE in the germline V gene (reference sequence). The CDR3 spans 15 residues. V gave up 1 base and J gave up 6 bases; unmatched junction bases: 7. The CDR3 bases are TGTGCCAGCAGCTTGATACGGACTAGTATCAATGAGCAGTTCTTC. Its protein is CASSLIRTSINEQFF.

Concerning this clonotype itself: A read error may be the cause here, since a much bigger clone is one base away. This chain links TRBV9 with TRBJ1-5; no reliable D call. In germline, CDR1 is SGDLS, CDR2 YYNGEE. The CDR3 runs 13 residues. Trimming took off 5 bases at V and 0 bases at J, with 6 bases between the two ends. CDR3 sequence (DNA): TGTGCCAGCAGGGAAGATAGCAATCAGCCCCAGCATTTT. Residues: CASREDSNQPQHF.

The table lists this clonotype with many counts. J is TRBJ2-7 and V is TRBV4-2, with 11 bases identical to TRBD2. The V and J ends lost 0 bases and 7 bases, in that order; junction bases with no gene match: 2. Germline loops: CDR1 LGHNA, CDR2 YNFKEQ. The CDR3 has 14 amino acids. This CDR3 is CASSQELAGDEQYF. CDR3 DNA sequence: TGTGCCAGCAGCCAAGAACTAGCGGGAGATGAGCAGTACTTC.

This clonotype was counted ten times or more. The chain couples TRBV19 to TRBJ1-5; TRBD1 might be the D (6 bases). The V gene's germline CDR1 is LNHDA and CDR2 SQIVND (reference sequence). The CDR3 has 14 amino acids. V was shortened by 3 bases and J by 7 bases, with 13 bases between the two germline ends. The CDR3 region is CASSMDGGQQPQHF. The CDR3 region has the DNA TGTGCCAGTAGTATGGACGGGGGGCAACAGCCCCAGCATTTT.

At least ten counts were recorded for this clonotype. This chain joins TRBV5-6 and TRBJ2-5; D is possibly TRBD1 or TRBD2 (5 bases each). The V end lost 0 bases, the J end lost 3 bases, and 12 bases lay between the germline ends. The CDR3 totals 15 residues. Germline V gives CDR1 SGHDT, CDR2 YYEEEE. The CDR3 here is CASSLGRERKETQYF. In nucleotides, the CDR3 is TGTGCCAGCAGCTTGGGCAGGGAGAGGAAAGAGACCCAGTACTTC.

There are many counts of this clonotype. The J gene is TRBJ2-3, the V gene TRBV5-5; D is perhaps TRBD2 (6 bases). This CDR3 is 18 amino acids long. Germline CDR1 SGHKS, CDR2 YYEKEE (reference sequence). V lost 2 bases and J lost 1, with 20 bases in between. CDR3 bases: TGTGCCAGCAGCTTTCCTTTGGGTTTAGCGGACCGCACAGATACGCAGTATTTT. Protein product: CASSFPLGLADRTDTQYF.

This clonotype was recorded at least ten times. The rearrangement uses TRBV11-2 and TRBJ2-1; 8 bases align to TRBD2. The CDR3 contains 15 residues. The V and J ends lost 4 bases and 8 bases, in that order; junction bases with no gene match: 10. Germline-derived CDR1 and CDR2 are SGHAT and FQNNGV. The CDR3 coding sequence is TGTGCCAGCAGCTCCCCGTTCGGGAGGGCCGATGAGCAGTTCTTC. Translating gives CASSSPFGRADEQFF. Complete variable domain (other parts from reference TRBV11-2 and TRBJ2-1): EAGVAQSPRYKIIEKRQSVAFWCNPISGHATLYWYQQILGQGPKLLIQFQNNGVVDDSQLPKDRFSAERLKGVDSTLKIQPAKLEDSAVYLCASSSPFGRADEQFFGPGTRLTVL.

This clonotype was counted many times. The chain has TRBV14 and TRBJ2-1; D possibly corresponds to TRBD1 (5 bases). Trimming took 6 bases from V and 8 from J, leaving 11 bases between them. The CDR3 runs 12 residues. Germline CDR1 is SGHDN and CDR2 is FVKESK. CDR3 in DNA: TGTGCCAGCAGGGGGCAGGGCGATGAGCAGTTCTTC. Translation: CASRGQGDEQFF.

In its sample, this clonotype was seen many times. This chain uses TRBV12-3 or TRBV12-4 with TRBJ2-3; D perhaps matches TRBD2 (5 bases). This CDR3 comprises 13 residues. V lost 5 bases to trimming and J lost 6 bases, with 12 bases between them. CDR3 DNA: TGTGCCAGCAGTCTGATAGCGAGGGATACGCAGTATTTT. This translates into CASSLIARDTQYF.

The chain has TRBV5-4 and TRBJ1-1; D may be TRBD1 (5 bases). Germline assignment: CDR1 SGHNT and CDR2 YYREEE (reference sequence). CDR3 length: 16 residues. The V gene lost 0 bases and the J gene lost 4 bases, with 16 bases spanning the gap. CDR3 in DNA: TGTGCCAGCAGCTTGGAAAGGGACCGAGGCGGCACTGAAGCTTTCTTT. It translates to CASSLERDRGGTEAFF.

V gene TRBV11-2 combines with J gene TRBJ2-4; maybe TRBD2 (6 bases). Per the germline V gene, CDR1 is SGHAT and CDR2 is FQNNGV. This CDR3 is built from 15 residues. The V end was cut by 5 bases, the J end by 3 bases, with 14 bases between. Here the CDR3 DNA reads TGTGCCAGCAGCGTTCCGTGGGAGGTCAAAAACATTCAGTACTTC. The encoded protein is CASSVPWEVKNIQYF.

In this sample, this clonotype turned up many times. J is TRBJ1-6 and V is TRBV7-8; 9 positions match TRBD1. The V segment lost 2 bases and the J segment 11 bases; nucleotides outside the gene matches: 4. Germline V gives CDR1 SGHVS, CDR2 FQNEAQ. The CDR3 has 14 residues. CDR3 sequence reads: CASSLKQGATPLHF. The CDR3 coding sequence is TGTGCCAGCAGCTTAAAACAGGGGGCGACACCCCTCCACTTT.

This clonotype was counted at least ten times. The rearrangement links TRBV28 to TRBJ2-5, with 10 bases identical to TRBD2. The CDR3 extends over 16 amino acids. With 2 bases clipped from V and 5 bases from J, the junction kept 8 bases outside the gene matches. Germline CDR1 is MDHEN and CDR2 is SYDVKM. The CDR3 nucleotides read TGTGCCAGCAGTTTAGTGACTAGCGGGCTGTGGGAGACCCAGTACTTC. Translation: CASSLVTSGLWETQYF.

This clonotype occurred many times. The V call is TRBV12-3 or TRBV12-4, the J call TRBJ1-1; no definite D call. The CDR3 consists of 13 residues. V lost 2 bases and J 5 bases, leaving 9 bases between the germline ends. Here the CDR3 reads CASSLRGKTEAFF. Written as DNA, the CDR3 is TGTGCCAGCAGTTTACGAGGGAAGACTGAAGCTTTCTTT.

This clonotype occurred many times. The chain combines TRBV20-1 with TRBJ1-5, with 8 bases aligning to TRBD1. The germline CDR1 and CDR2 sequences are DFQATT and SNEGSKA (reference sequence). CDR3 size: 13 residues. Trimming removed 6 bases from V and 3 bases from J; junction bases left unmatched: 4. CDR3 region: CSASTGVNQPQHF. CDR3 bases: TGCAGTGCATCGACAGGGGTCAATCAGCCCCAGCATTTT.

This clonotype was detected ten times or more. The V call is TRBV9, the J call TRBJ1-2; a weak D match, TRBD1 (6 bases). CDR1 and CDR2 (germline): SGDLS, YYNGEE. Trimming stripped 6 bases from V and 10 bases from J, with 22 bases between. This CDR3 has 14 residues. The CDR3 nucleotides are TGTGCCAGCACCCCGGGGGCGGACTCGCTTTTCTACACCTTC. It specifies CASTPGADSLFYTF.

This clonotype was seen ten or more times. The chain recombines TRBV9 with TRBJ2-7; perhaps D is TRBD1 or TRBD2 (6 bases each). The V end was cut by 4 bases, the J end by 5 bases, with 16 bases between. Germline V CDR1 and CDR2: SGDLS, YYNGEE. The CDR3 consists of 14 residues. The CDR3 spells CASSPLGGGHEQYF. The CDR3 DNA reads as TGTGCCAGCAGCCCTCTGGGGGGCGGTCACGAGCAGTACTTC.

Regarding this clonotype: A much larger clonotype is one base distant, so this may be a read error. The chain joins TRBV21-1 to TRBJ2-7; TRBD1, as called in the table, went unchecked against the DNA. TRBV21-1 is classified as a pseudogene. The CDR3 contains 21 residues. The CDR3 DNA sequence: TGTGCCAGCAGCAAAGCGCGGCAGGTGAGACGTCGGGGGTTAAGCTCCGACGAGCAGTACTTC. Its translation: CASSKARQVRRRGLSSDEQYF.